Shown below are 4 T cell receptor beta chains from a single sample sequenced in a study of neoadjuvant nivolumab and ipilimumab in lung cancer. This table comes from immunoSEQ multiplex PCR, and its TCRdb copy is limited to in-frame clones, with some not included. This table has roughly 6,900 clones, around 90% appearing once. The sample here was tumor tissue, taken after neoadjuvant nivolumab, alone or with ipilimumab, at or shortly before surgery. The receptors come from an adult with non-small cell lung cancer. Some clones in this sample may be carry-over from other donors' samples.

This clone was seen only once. The CDR3 loop reads CASSVQATGELFF. The CDR3, as DNA: TGCGCCAGCAGTGTGCAGGCCACCGGGGAGCTGTTTTTT. The chain has TRBV10-1 and TRBJ2-2; the D is unclear. V was clipped by 4 bases and J by 4 bases, with 7 bases between them. Germline assignment: CDR1 WNHNN and CDR2 SYGVQD (reference sequence). This CDR3 comprises 13 residues.

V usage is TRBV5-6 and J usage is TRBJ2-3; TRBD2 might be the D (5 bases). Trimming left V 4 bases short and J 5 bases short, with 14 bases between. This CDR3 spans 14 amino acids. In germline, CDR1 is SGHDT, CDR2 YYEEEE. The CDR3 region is CASSRRAAGDTQYF. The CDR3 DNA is TGTGCCAGCAGCCGGCGAGCGGCAGGAGATACGCAGTATTTT. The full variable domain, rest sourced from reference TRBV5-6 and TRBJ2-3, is DAGVTQSPTHLIKTRGQQVTLRCSPKSGHDTVSWYQQALGQGPQFIFQYYEEEERQRGNFPDRFSGHQFPNYSSELNVNALLLGDSALYLCASSRRAAGDTQYFGPGTRLTVL.

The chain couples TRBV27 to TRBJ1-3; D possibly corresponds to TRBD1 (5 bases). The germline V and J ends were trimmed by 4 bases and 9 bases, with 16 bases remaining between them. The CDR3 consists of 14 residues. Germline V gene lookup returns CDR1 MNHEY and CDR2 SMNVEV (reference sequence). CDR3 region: CASSSGRAMATIYF. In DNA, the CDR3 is TGTGCCAGCAGTTCGGGCAGGGCGATGGCCACCATATATTTT.

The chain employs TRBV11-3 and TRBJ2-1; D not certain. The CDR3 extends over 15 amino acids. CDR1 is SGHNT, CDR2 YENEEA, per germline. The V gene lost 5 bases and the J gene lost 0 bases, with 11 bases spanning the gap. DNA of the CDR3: TGTGCCAGCAGCGGCCGCCTAGACTCCTACAATGAGCAGTTCTTC. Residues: CASSGRLDSYNEQFF.